This TCR beta chain was documented in a study of blood T cell repertoires in COVID-19 (dated by TCRdb to the early 2020s). Notes on the research overall: The collaborator samples originated in the United States, Italy and Spain and spanned the acute and convalescent phases of COVID-19. The repertoires were made available in a free public database intended to serve as a resource for research on the immune response to SARS-CoV-2. HLA class I and class II types, where available, came from metadata supplied by the sample provider rather than from assay-based typing. Samples were obtained from the ongoing ImmuneRACE study (first 160 participants) and from about 1,300 subjects provided by 6 global collaborators. The prospective study material was composed of cDNA or gDNA derived from T cells, B-cell-depleted T cells, or PBMCs. The dataset comprised deeply sampled blood TCRbeta repertoires from subjects exposed to, actively infected with, or recovered from COVID-19. A de-identified subject ID, COVID-19 status, age in years and sex were almost always included in the sample metadata.

V loses 0 bases at its end and J loses 6 bases; junction bases beyond the gene matches: 4. Measured from the cysteine to the phenylalanine, the CDR3 is 16 residues long. The CDR3 DNA has 48 bases and is translated from base 1. CDR1 and CDR2 are read off the germline V gene as MNHEY and SVGAGI. One collaborating source in Seattle enrolled patients during active infection and followed them longitudinally through the course of disease. The collaborating institutions used their own protocols to collect whole blood in K2EDTA tubes. For TCRbeta analysis, collaborators shipped samples as frozen whole blood, isolated PBMCs, or DNA extracted from either of those sample types. TCRbeta CDR3 regions were amplified from genomic DNA using the immunoSEQ Assay, a bias-controlled multiplex PCR. Regarding the original processing steps: Nucleated cell counts per sample were estimated from amplification of reference gene primers within the assay. Sequence reads were collapsed and filtered to measure the absolute abundance of every unique TCRbeta CDR3 rearrangement. For each sample, productive Simpson clonality was calculated by taking the square root of Simpson's diversity index across productive rearrangements. Held by TCRdb, this immuneACCESS table contains in-frame sequences only and omits some clones. Under half of the omission traces to an unresolved V gene where checked; the cause of the rest is unknown. V, J and clone size derive from that table, while D and trimming were established from the DNA sequence. The sample table shows nearly 90,000 clones, and 80% to 95% are seen once. Over 5% of the sample is in the top ten clones.

For this clone: Which antigen it targets is not known. One base away there is no much larger clone; base qualities are not given.

The study at large found these results: Clinical and demographic metadata were provided uncurated, with the amount varying by source and participant.

The receptor chain draws on TRBV6-5 and TRBJ2-2; 10 middle bases align to TRBD2. The receptor comes from a man between 18 and 29 years old with COVID-19, enrolled during active disease. Specimen: peripheral blood. The CDR3 in this case is CASSYSSGRAAGELFF. The DNA sequence reads TGTGCCAGCAGTTACTCGAGCGGGAGGGCCGCCGGGGAGCTGTTTTTT.